What follows are 32 T cell receptor beta chains derived from one specimen sequenced in a study of T cell repertoires and HLA-DP antigens. TCRdb's copy holds only in-frame clones and misses some; the assay was immunoSEQ multiplex PCR. The table records roughly 73,000 clones, 80% of them present only once. These receptors have no identified antigens. Sequencing used CD4+ T cells from PBMCs. These receptors were collected from a man in his 60s in good health and CMV-seronegative.

There are a few counts of this clone. The genes are TRBV5-6 and TRBJ1-3; D perhaps matches TRBD1 (6 bases). The CDR3 covers 17 residues. CDR1 and CDR2 from the germline V gene are SGHDT and YYEEEE. The germline V and J ends were trimmed by 1 base and 0 bases, with 14 bases remaining between them. CDR3 in DNA: TGTGCCAGCAGCTTGTTGGGAAGGACAGACTCTGGAAACACCATATATTTT. As protein: CASSLLGRTDSGNTIYF.

The rearrangement links TRBV19 to TRBJ1-1, with D possibly TRBD1 on 6 matching bases. Germline loops: CDR1 LNHDA, CDR2 SQIVND (reference sequence). CDR3 length: 14 residues. V was shortened by 7 bases and J by 5 bases, with 17 bases between the two germline ends. CDR3: CASTVDSEGTEAFF. The CDR3 region has the DNA TGTGCCAGTACCGTGGACAGTGAGGGTACTGAAGCTTTCTTT.

This sequence joins TRBV10-1 and TRBJ2-2, with D perhaps TRBD1 or TRBD2 (5 bases each). V dropped 5 bases and J dropped 2 bases, with 12 bases sitting between them. The CDR3 sequence is 15 residues long. Germline assignment: CDR1 WNHNN and CDR2 SYGVQD (reference sequence). The CDR3 region has the DNA TGCGCCAGCAGTCCCTCCGGGGCCAACACCGGGGAGCTGTTTTTT. Translated, it gives CASSPSGANTGELFF.

The chain couples TRBV7-9 to TRBJ2-2, with a weak D call TRBD1 (6 bases). Germline values: CDR1 SEHNR, CDR2 FQNEAQ (reference sequence). V lost 5 bases to trimming and J lost 2 bases, with 12 bases between them. CDR3 size: 15 residues. The CDR3 loop reads CASSPQGYNTGELFF. CDR3 sequence (DNA): TGTGCCAGCAGCCCCCAGGGGTATAACACCGGGGAGCTGTTTTTT.

The chain combines TRBV5-1 with TRBJ2-1; D may be TRBD1 (6 bases). The V and J ends lost 0 bases and 7 bases respectively, with 8 bases between them. CDR1 is SGHRS and CDR2 is YFSETQ in the germline V gene. The CDR3 totals 13 residues. CDR3 region: CASSLGTGNEQFF. The CDR3, as DNA: TGCGCCAGCAGCTTGGGCACAGGGAATGAGCAGTTCTTC.

The chain combines TRBV15 with TRBJ1-2; 8 bases align to TRBD1. V shed 4 bases, J shed 6 bases, and the junction held 7 bases outside the gene matches. The CDR3 extends over 14 amino acids. Germline V lookup: CDR1 LNHNV, CDR2 YYDKDF (reference sequence). This CDR3 is CATSKDRGVDGYTF. The CDR3, as DNA: TGTGCCACCAGCAAAGACAGGGGAGTAGATGGCTACACCTTC. The full variable domain, its missing parts supplied by reference TRBV15 and TRBJ1-2, is DAMVIQNPRYQVTQFGKPVTLSCSQTLNHNVMYWYQQKSSQAPKLLFHYYDKDFNNEADTPDNFQSRRPNTSFCFLDIRSPGLGDTAMYLCATSKDRGVDGYTFGSGTRLTVV.

As to this clone: Other DNA sequences in this sample translate to the same CDR3. The V and J genes are TRBV18 and TRBJ2-1; TRBD2 is a possible D gene (5 bases). Germline CDR1 is KGHSH and CDR2 is LQKENI. The V end was cut by 3 bases, the J end by 0 bases, with 9 bases between. The CDR3 is made up of 15 amino acids. The CDR3 sequence is CASSPSGSSYNEQFF. In DNA, the CDR3 is TGTGCCAGCTCACCTTCGGGAAGCTCCTACAATGAGCAGTTCTTC.

This clone has a handful of counts. The V gene is TRBV6-1, the J gene TRBJ2-5, with TRBD1 as a possible D gene (5 bases). The germline CDR1 and CDR2 sequences are MNHNS and SASEGT. Trimming removed 6 bases from V and 5 bases from J, with 16 bases in between. This CDR3 comprises 14 residues. The CDR3 nucleotides are TGTGCCAGCAGGATGACAGCAGATCTGGAGACCCAGTACTTC. This gives the protein CASRMTADLETQYF.

The chain links TRBV19 to TRBJ1-5, with TRBD1 identical over 7 bases. This CDR3 has 14 residues. Trimming took 9 bases from V and 5 from J; bases not matched to a gene: 10. The germline V gene has CDR1 LNHDA and CDR2 SQIVND (reference sequence). The CDR3 DNA reads TGTGCCAGCACCCAGACAGGGAGATATCAGCCCCAGCATTTT. Amino acids: CASTQTGRYQPQHF.

The rearrangement links TRBV28 to TRBJ1-2; the match to TRBD1 covers 7 bases. CDR3 length equals 15 residues. After removal of 5 bases from V and 4 bases from J, the junction contained 10 bases not matched to a gene. Germline V gene sequence: CDR1 MDHEN, CDR2 SYDVKM. The CDR3 coding sequence is TGTGCCAGCAGTGAACAGGGGCTGGCAACCTATGGCTACACCTTC. Protein: CASSEQGLATYGYTF.

This chain links TRBV5-1 with TRBJ2-2; 8 bases are a match to TRBD2. Trimming took 0 bases from V and 4 from J; bases not matched to a gene: 5. This CDR3 is built from 16 residues. The germline CDR1 and CDR2 sequences are SGHRS and YFSETQ. The CDR3, as DNA: TGCGCCAGCAGCTTGGTCTCGGGAGGGCCCACCGGGGAGCTGTTTTTT. It specifies CASSLVSGGPTGELFF.

The rearrangement uses TRBV4-1 and TRBJ2-2; 11 bases map to TRBD2. Looked up from germline, CDR1 is MGHRA and CDR2 is YSYEKL. Losses at the gene ends were 4 bases for V and 1 base for J; bases not matched to a gene: 5. The CDR3 loop spans 17 amino acids. The CDR3 DNA reads as TGCGCCAGCAGCCGGACCCTAGCGGGAGGGAACACCGGGGAGCTGTTTTTT. Translation: CASSRTLAGGNTGELFF.

The chain is built from TRBV11-3 and TRBJ2-2, with TRBD2 identical over 9 bases. Germline assignment: CDR1 SGHNT and CDR2 YENEEA. The V gene end was trimmed by 5 bases and the J gene end by 5 bases; junction bases not matched to a gene: 6. The CDR3 contains 15 residues. This CDR3 reads CASSRVAGGTGELFF. CDR3 DNA: TGTGCCAGCAGCCGGGTTGCGGGGGGGACCGGGGAGCTGTTTTTT.

This clone has more than one count but fewer than ten. The J gene is TRBJ1-2, the V gene TRBV2; the D gene is possibly TRBD1 (5 bases). The V and J ends lost 1 base and 8 bases respectively, with 14 bases between them. The CDR3 has 14 amino acids. Germline lookup yields CDR1 SNHLY and CDR2 FYNNEI. The CDR3 protein is CASSEGLGVGGYTF. CDR3 nucleotides: TGTGCCAGCAGTGAAGGATTGGGGGTAGGGGGCTACACCTTC.

The chain combines TRBV2 with TRBJ2-7; TRBD1 aligns across 9 bases. V lost 7 bases and J lost 0; bases outside the gene matches: 4. Germline values: CDR1 SNHLY, CDR2 FYNNEI. The CDR3 is 14 amino acids. The DNA of the CDR3 is TGTGCCAGCACCCCGGGACAGGGCTCCTACGAGCAGTACTTC. This codes for CASTPGQGSYEQYF.

V is TRBV4-3 and J is TRBJ1-3, with 8 bases lining up with TRBD1. The CDR3 consists of 14 residues. Germline V gene sequence: CDR1 LGHNA, CDR2 YSLEER. V shed 4 bases, J shed 4 bases, and the junction held 3 bases outside the gene matches. The CDR3 sequence: CASSPGQAGNTIYF. The CDR3 DNA reads as TGCGCCAGCAGCCCGGGACAGGCAGGAAACACCATATATTTT.

This clone appeared many times. The rearrangement joins TRBV4-3 to TRBJ2-2, with a weak D call TRBD1 (5 bases). Trimming shortened V by 4 bases and J by 5 bases, and 8 bases separated the two germline ends. In germline, CDR1 is LGHNA, CDR2 YSLEER. The CDR3 has 13 residues. CDR3 nucleotides: TGCGCCAGCAGCCGGGGCGTAACCGGGGAGCTGTTTTTT. Translation: CASSRGVTGELFF.

J is TRBJ2-5 and V is TRBV19; 12 bases agree with TRBD2. The V gene's germline CDR1 is LNHDA and CDR2 SQIVND (reference sequence). V gave up 3 bases and J gave up 0 bases; unmatched junction bases: 8. The CDR3 extends over 18 amino acids. The CDR3 DNA sequence: TGTGCCAGTAGTATCTCACTAGCGGGGGGCCGGTACCAAGAGACCCAGTACTTC. Protein product: CASSISLAGGRYQETQYF. The full variable domain, its missing parts supplied by reference TRBV19 and TRBJ2-5, is DGGITQSPKYLFRKEGQNVTLSCEQNLNHDAMYWYRQDPGQGLRLIYYSQIVNDFQKGDIAEGYSVSREKKESFPLTVTSAQKNPTAFYLCASSISLAGGRYQETQYFGPGTRLLVL.

V usage is TRBV9 and J usage is TRBJ2-2; the D gene could be TRBD1 or TRBD2 (5 bases each). Germline CDR1 SGDLS, CDR2 YYNGEE. This CDR3 has 16 amino acids. V shed 4 bases and J shed 4 bases, with 17 bases lying between them. CDR3 sequence (DNA): TGTGCCAGCAGCCCCCGAGGGGCAAGTAGCACCGGGGAGCTGTTTTTT. This translates into CASSPRGASSTGELFF.

The V gene is TRBV7-8, the J gene TRBJ2-3; 11 nucleotides line up with TRBD2. The CDR3 runs to 18 residues. V was clipped by 2 bases and J by 6 bases; unmatched bases: 13. Germline V lookup: CDR1 SGHVS, CDR2 FQNEAQ. CDR3: CASSLSRASGRLRDTQYF. Written as DNA, the CDR3 is TGTGCCAGCAGCTTATCCCGGGCTAGCGGGAGGCTCAGGGATACGCAGTATTTT.

This clone has more than one count but fewer than ten. V gene TRBV19 combines with J gene TRBJ1-2, with a possible D match to TRBD1 (5 bases). Germline V gives CDR1 LNHDA, CDR2 SQIVND (reference sequence). The CDR3 is 15 amino acids. V lost 4 bases and J lost 0, with 12 bases in between. CDR3 coding DNA: TGTGCCAGTAGTAATCAGGGAGTAGCTAACTATGGCTACACCTTC. Residues: CASSNQGVANYGYTF.

This chain uses TRBV5-4 with TRBJ1-1, with TRBD1 as a possible D gene (6 bases). The CDR3 loop spans 14 amino acids. Germline assignment: CDR1 SGHNT and CDR2 YYREEE (reference sequence). Trimming shortened V by 0 bases and J by 7 bases, and 13 bases separated the two germline ends. The CDR3 region has the DNA TGTGCCAGCAGCTTGGGGGGGGCCGGGGTTGAAGCTTTCTTT. It is translated as CASSLGGAGVEAFF.

This chain uses TRBV7-2 with TRBJ1-6; D not certain. The length of the CDR3 is 17 residues. Germline V CDR1 and CDR2: SGHTA, FQGNSA. Trimming removed 0 bases from V and 2 bases from J, with 11 bases in between. The CDR3 sequence: CASSLAGPGTYNSPLHF. CDR3 nucleotide sequence: TGTGCCAGCAGCTTAGCAGGACCCGGGACCTATAATTCACCCCTCCACTTT.

The CDR3 bases are TGTGCCAGCAGTTTGTCCAATCATAATTCACCCCTCCACTTT. This gives the protein CASSLSNHNSPLHF. V is TRBV28 and J is TRBJ1-6; D is unclear. The CDR3 is made up of 14 amino acids. The germline gives CDR1 MDHEN, CDR2 SYDVKM. V shed 3 bases and J shed 5 bases, with 8 bases lying between them.

The chain couples TRBV19 to TRBJ2-5, with 10 bases identical to TRBD2. The germline CDR1 and CDR2 sequences are LNHDA and SQIVND (reference sequence). The CDR3 has 16 residues. Unmatched junction bases numbered 3, after V lost 1 base and J lost 1 base. The CDR3, as DNA: TGTGCCAGTAGTATAGGTAGCGGGGGGCGCCAAGAGACCCAGTACTTC. Its translation: CASSIGSGGRQETQYF.

This chain links TRBV5-4 with TRBJ2-2; TRBD2 matches 7 bases. The CDR3 is made up of 16 amino acids. The trim removed 4 bases at V and 6 bases at J, leaving 12 bases unmatched. CDR1 is SGHNT, CDR2 YYREEE, per germline (reference sequence). CDR3 in amino acids: CASSTDRTRGAGELFF. The CDR3 DNA follows: TGTGCCAGCAGCACGGACCGGACTAGAGGGGCCGGGGAGCTGTTTTTT.

V is TRBV9 and J is TRBJ2-1, with 11 bases identical to TRBD2. Germline CDR1 SGDLS, CDR2 YYNGEE. The CDR3 is 15 residues long. V lost 4 bases to trimming and J lost 4 bases; unmatched junction nucleotides: 4. CDR3 DNA sequence: TGTGCCAGCAGCCCTCGACTAGCGGGATACAATGAGCAGTTCTTC. It specifies CASSPRLAGYNEQFF.

The chain combines TRBV27 with TRBJ1-6; 10 bases are a match to TRBD1. Germline values: CDR1 MNHEY, CDR2 SMNVEV (reference sequence). Germline trimming cut 4 bases from V and 7 bases from J; bases unmatched to any gene: 4. The CDR3 extends over 15 amino acids. Here the CDR3 DNA reads TGTGCCAGCAGTTCCCCGGGACAGGGGAATTCACCCCTCCACTTT. Its protein product is CASSSPGQGNSPLHF.

V gene TRBV29-1 combines with J gene TRBJ1-1, with D tentatively TRBD1 (5 bases). CDR3 length: 14 amino acids. V dropped 3 bases and J dropped 4 bases, with 15 bases sitting between them. Germline V gives CDR1 SQVTM, CDR2 ANQGSEA. CDR3 nucleotides: TGCAGCGTTGACGGGGTAAGGGGACGCACTGAAGCTTTCTTT. This gives the protein CSVDGVRGRTEAFF.

The genes are TRBV10-3 and TRBJ2-2; 7 nucleotides agree with TRBD1. CDR1 ENHRY and CDR2 SYGVKD come from the germline V gene. The CDR3 is made up of 13 amino acids. Trimming removed 10 bases from V and 3 bases from J; junction bases left unmatched: 5. DNA for the CDR3: TGTGCCACCAGGGACAGTTACACCGGGGAGCTGTTTTTT. Amino acid sequence: CATRDSYTGELFF.

The chain has TRBV6-1 and TRBJ1-2; TRBD1 might be the D (6 bases). V shed 7 bases and J shed 2 bases, with 14 bases lying between them. The germline V gene encodes CDR1 MNHNS and CDR2 SASEGT. The CDR3 is made up of 14 amino acids. In DNA form, the CDR3 reads TGTGCCAGCACCAGAAACAGGGCCAACTATGGCTACACCTTC. Its translation: CASTRNRANYGYTF.

CDR3 coding DNA: TGTGCCAGCAGCCCCCCTCGGCTATTTAGCTCTGGAAACACCATATATTTT. Translation gives CASSPPRLFSSGNTIYF. The chain is built from TRBV14 and TRBJ1-3, with no clear D. CDR1 SGHDN and CDR2 FVKESK come from the germline V gene. V dropped 4 bases and J dropped 0 bases, with 16 bases sitting between them. The CDR3 is 17 residues long.